The 2 T cell receptor beta chains below were found in one sample sequenced in a study of cytomegalovirus exposure and HLA in healthy donors. This PCR relied on a set of 60 Vbeta primers and 13 Jbeta primers. The method was immunoSEQ multiplex PCR; TCRdb's version includes in-frame clones alone and lacks a portion of them. This table holds roughly 120,000 clones. Sequences were obtained from PBMCs. The receptors were gathered from a young man in good health and CMV-seronegative.

The chain combines TRBV7-7 with TRBJ2-5; 7 positions match TRBD1. The CDR3 covers 15 residues. With 5 bases clipped from V and 4 bases from J, the junction kept 10 bases outside the gene matches. The germline gives CDR1 SSHAT, CDR2 FNYEAQ (reference sequence). The CDR3 sequence: CASSTGTVFLETQYF. DNA of the CDR3: TGTGCCAGCAGCACGGGGACAGTTTTTTTAGAGACCCAGTACTTC.

This chain uses TRBV18 with TRBJ2-7; D is ambiguous. Germline loops: CDR1 KGHSH, CDR2 LQKENI. This CDR3 contains 13 residues. Deletions cut 5 bases from V and 0 bases from J, with 8 bases between. In nucleotides, the CDR3 is TGTGCCAGCTCAGAGACACGCTCCTACGAGCAGTACTTC. This sequence encodes CASSETRSYEQYF.